The 27 T cell receptor beta chains in this list originate from one sample, sequenced in a study of immune characterization of retroperitoneal liposarcoma (dated by TCRdb to the late 2010s). The receptor library was made with PCR. The listed sequencing device is NextSeq 500. In TCRdb, the public reads were trimmed at Q25 with fastp and aligned with MiXCR, with productive beta chains retained. Rows matching on CDR3 protein sequence are summarized as one entry with the most common DNA and genes. The table for this sample lists 2,500 to 3,500 distinct CDR3 sequences; about 40% of them were counted only once. Less than 50% of the sample rests with the top ten. Sequenced: tumor tissue. The receptors stem from a male donor with retroperitoneal liposarcoma.

A single count supports this clonotype. This chain connects TRBV4-1 to TRBJ2-5, with unresolved D. The CDR3 has 14 residues. Trimming shortened V by 1 base and J by 4 bases, and 10 bases separated the two germline ends. Germline V gives CDR1 MGHRA, CDR2 YSYEKL. In DNA form, the CDR3 reads TGCGCCAGCAGCCAAGGGAACCTTGGAGAGACCCAGTACTTC. Its translation: CASSQGNLGETQYF.

The V call is TRBV12-3 or TRBV12-4, the J call TRBJ1-3; D possibly corresponds to TRBD1 (6 bases). With 3 bases removed from V and 0 bases from J, the gap between germline ends came to 9 bases. The CDR3 runs to 15 residues. The CDR3 sequence is CASSLGALSGNTIYF. CDR3 coding DNA: TGTGCCAGCAGTTTGGGGGCCCTCTCTGGAAACACCATATATTTT.

V gene TRBV27 combines with J gene TRBJ2-3, with 9 positions matching TRBD2. J lost 3 bases, V lost 5 bases, and 6 bases had no gene match. The germline V gene encodes CDR1 MNHEY and CDR2 SMNVEV (reference sequence). The CDR3 loop spans 15 amino acids. In nucleotides, the CDR3 is TGTGCCAGCAGTGTTACTAGCGGGTGGACAGATACGCAGTATTTT. Its protein is CASSVTSGWTDTQYF.

Worth noting for this clonotype: This clone may be a read error of a much larger clone one base away. V usage is TRBV27 and J usage is TRBJ1-6; D is uncertain. Germline CDR1 MNHEY, CDR2 SMNVEV (reference sequence). There are 13 residues in the CDR3. CDR3 protein: CASSPIYNSPLNF. In DNA form, the CDR3 reads TGTGCCAGCAGTCCCATTTATAATTCACCCCTCAACTTT.

The CDR3 loop is CASSSLDGQGWKTDTQYF. DNA for the CDR3: TGTGCCAGCAGCTCCCTCGACGGACAGGGGTGGAAAACAGATACGCAGTATTTT. The chain joins TRBV7-4 to TRBJ2-3; 9 bases map to TRBD1. The ends lost 4 bases at V and 3 bases at J; junction bases unmatched: 14. CDR3 size: 18 residues. Germline V gives CDR1 SGHVT, CDR2 SQSDAQ.

V usage is TRBV6-4 and J usage is TRBJ2-2, with 11 bases fitting TRBD1. V dropped 3 bases and J dropped 6; count of bases not matched to a gene: 0. CDR1 is MRHNA, CDR2 SNTAGT, per germline. This CDR3 is built from 14 residues. CDR3 sequence: CASSEGQGAGELFF. The CDR3 bases are TGTGCCAGCAGTGAGGGACAGGGGGCCGGGGAGCTGTTTTTT.

As concerns this clonotype: A read error may explain this, as a much larger clone is one base away. The rearrangement joins TRBV7-2 to TRBJ2-1; TRBD2 agrees at 7 bases. The germline gives CDR1 SGHTA, CDR2 FQGNSA. The CDR3 runs 18 residues. CDR3 residues: CASSLGGLRAPPYNEQLF. The CDR3 bases are TGTGCCAGCAGCTTGGGAGGGTTACGGGCCCCGCCCTACAATGAGCAGTTATTC.

The chain is built from TRBV6-5 and TRBJ2-1; no firm D call. The CDR3 length is 12 residues. The germline V gene has CDR1 MNHEY and CDR2 SVGAGI. Trimming took 5 bases from V and 7 from J, leaving 9 bases between them. The CDR3 spells CASSRSGNEQFF. In nucleotides, the CDR3 is TGTGCCAGCAGTAGGAGTGGGAATGAGCAGTTCTTC.

Judged by abundance, this clonotype is medium-sized (0.01 to 0.1%). This rearrangement joins TRBV7-2 to TRBJ2-5; TRBD2 aligns across 14 bases. Germline V lookup: CDR1 SGHTA, CDR2 FQGNSA. V gave up 2 bases and J gave up 6 bases; unmatched junction bases: 8. The CDR3 sequence is 17 residues long. The chain's CDR3 is CASSLSGTSGSMKTQYF. The CDR3 coding sequence is TGTGCCAGCAGCTTATCCGGGACTAGCGGGAGTATGAAGACCCAGTACTTC.

A remark on this clonotype: This clone may be a read error of a much larger clone one base away. This chain connects TRBV12-3 or TRBV12-4 to TRBJ2-1; no firm D call. The V end was cut by 0 bases, the J end by 10 bases, with 13 bases between. The CDR3 is 14 residues long. In DNA, the CDR3 is TGTGCCAGCAGTTTAGCGGGTGGCCCCTACGAGCAGTTCTTC. Encoded protein: CASSLAGGPYEQFF.

The chain carries TRBV7-6 and TRBJ2-3; 8 bases are shared with TRBD2. The length of the CDR3 is 16 residues. Germline V gene lookup returns CDR1 SGHVS and CDR2 FNYEAQ. V lost 5 bases, J lost 1 base, and 8 bases stayed unmatched. CDR3 sequence reads: CASSASGSWGTDTQYF. The CDR3 DNA follows: TGTGCCAGCAGCGCGAGCGGGAGTTGGGGCACAGATACGCAGTATTTT.

This clonotype was detected once. The chain couples TRBV7-8 to TRBJ1-2, with unresolved D. From germline, CDR1 is SGHVS and CDR2 FQNEAQ. CDR3 size: 15 residues. The V end lost 4 bases, the J end lost 7 bases, and 19 bases lay between the germline ends. This CDR3 is CASSSDNPLSLGYTF. In nucleotides, the CDR3 is TGTGCCAGCAGCTCCGACAACCCCCTATCCCTTGGCTACACCTTC.

The chain joins TRBV7-2 to TRBJ1-5, with D possibly TRBD1 on 6 matching bases. Germline assignment: CDR1 SGHTA and CDR2 FQGNSA. Trimming pared 2 bases from V and 0 bases from J, leaving 11 bases between. The CDR3 runs 16 residues. The CDR3 DNA sequence: TGTGCCAGCAGCTTACAGGGGAGACTTAGCAATCAGCCCCAGCATTTT. Amino acid sequence: CASSLQGRLSNQPQHF. The full variable domain, its missing parts supplied by reference TRBV7-2 and TRBJ1-5, is GAGVSQSPSNKVTEKGKDVELRCDPISGHTALYWYRQSLGQGLEFLIYFQGNSAPDKSGLPSDRFSAERTGGSVSTLTIQRTQQEDSAVYLCASSLQGRLSNQPQHFGDGTRLSIL.

The chain couples TRBV6-6 to TRBJ2-1; the D gene is possibly TRBD1 (5 bases). CDR1 is MNHNY and CDR2 is SVGAGI in the germline V gene (reference sequence). V lost 2 bases and J 4 bases, leaving 12 bases between the germline ends. This CDR3 has 15 residues. This CDR3 reads CASSYRSGLYNEQFF. CDR3 coding DNA: TGTGCCAGCAGTTACCGGTCAGGGCTTTACAATGAGCAGTTCTTC.

This clonotype has more than one count but fewer than ten. The V call is TRBV6-1, the J call TRBJ2-1, with D possibly being TRBD1 or TRBD2 (5 bases each). The length of the CDR3 is 14 residues. Germline-derived CDR1 and CDR2 are MNHNS and SASEGT. V shed 8 bases and J shed 4 bases, with 15 bases lying between them. The CDR3 bases are TGTGCCAGCTCCGGGACCCGACAGTACAATGAGCAGTTCTTC. Residues: CASSGTRQYNEQFF.

There are a few counts of this clonotype. This chain connects TRBV6-1 to TRBJ2-2, with 10 positions matching TRBD2. The CDR3 sequence is 14 residues long. After removal of 11 bases from V and 5 bases from J, the junction contained 8 bases not matched to a gene. Per germline, CDR1 MNHNS and CDR2 SASEGT. The CDR3 protein is CAAARTSGTGELFF. DNA for the CDR3: TGTGCCGCCGCCCGGACTAGCGGAACCGGGGAGCTGTTTTTT.

This clonotype ranks as large. The V gene is TRBV7-2, the J gene TRBJ2-1; perhaps D is TRBD1 or TRBD2 (5 bases each). Trimming pared 0 bases from V and 13 bases from J, leaving 16 bases between. This CDR3 spans 14 amino acids. CDR1 is SGHTA and CDR2 is FQGNSA in the germline V gene. CDR3 DNA sequence: TGTGCCAGCAGCTTAGCTGGGGCGAGGGAGACCCAGTTCTTC. Its translation is CASSLAGARETQFF.

The chain links TRBV12-3 or TRBV12-4 to TRBJ2-1; 7 bases line up with TRBD2. The CDR3 runs 15 residues. V lost 5 bases, J lost 2 bases, and 6 bases stayed unmatched. The CDR3 spells CASSGDYVPYNEQFF. The CDR3 nucleotides are TGTGCCAGCAGTGGGGACTACGTGCCCTACAATGAGCAGTTCTTC.

The chain combines TRBV7-8 with TRBJ2-3; TRBD1 might be the D (5 bases). CDR1 is SGHVS and CDR2 is FQNEAQ in the germline V gene. This CDR3 is built from 16 residues. V lost 5 bases and J 3 bases, leaving 18 bases between the germline ends. The CDR3 nucleotides are TGTGCCAGCAGCGGCGTCGCAGGGCTTATAACAGATACGCAGTATTTT. It is translated as CASSGVAGLITDTQYF.

This clonotype was seen a handful of times. This chain links TRBV4-1 with TRBJ2-5, with D perhaps TRBD2 (5 bases). The CDR3 covers 13 residues. CDR1 and CDR2 (germline): MGHRA, YSYEKL. V was shortened by 2 bases and J by 2 bases, with 6 bases between the two germline ends. CDR3 coding DNA: TGCGCCAGCAGCCAACCGGGACAAGAGACCCAGTACTTC. The encoded protein is CASSQPGQETQYF.

This clonotype was found a few times. V usage is TRBV7-8 and J usage is TRBJ2-1; 9 bases line up with TRBD1. The end of the DNA is better explained by TRBJ2-7, so the J call may be wrong. Per the germline V gene, CDR1 is SGHVS and CDR2 is FQNEAQ. This CDR3 region has 15 residues. CDR3 sequence (DNA): TGTGCCAGCAGCCACAGGGGGCTTTCCTACAATGAGCAGTACTTC. Translating it yields CASSHRGLSYNEQYF.

This chain links TRBV6-6 with TRBJ2-2; tentative D call: TRBD1 (5 bases). The length of the CDR3 is 15 residues. The germline V gene has CDR1 MNHNY and CDR2 SVGAGI (reference sequence). Trimming stripped 4 bases from V and 2 bases from J, with 11 bases between. The CDR3 spells CASSFGQFNTGELFF. The DNA for the CDR3 is TGTGCCAGCAGTTTCGGACAATTTAACACCGGGGAGCTGTTTTTT.

The chain combines TRBV7-2 with TRBJ2-3, with D perhaps matching TRBD1 (6 bases). Near its end, the DNA agrees better with TRBJ2-7, so the J call may be wrong. This CDR3 has 14 amino acids. The germline V gene encodes CDR1 SGHTA and CDR2 FQGNSA. CDR3 coding DNA: TGTGCCAGCAGCGCTGGAAACAGGGTTAATGAGCAGTACTTC. Protein: CASSAGNRVNEQYF.

This clonotype has more than one count but fewer than ten. CDR3 loop: CASSLRTGDTGELFF. In DNA, the CDR3 is TGTGCCAGCAGTTTACGGACAGGAGACACCGGGGAGCTGTTTTTT. This chain uses TRBV6-1 with TRBJ2-2; TRBD1 aligns across 7 bases. The V and J ends lost 5 bases and 3 bases, in that order; junction bases with no gene match: 6. CDR1 is MNHNS and CDR2 is SASEGT in the germline V gene. The CDR3 runs to 15 residues.

This sequence joins TRBV11-2 and TRBJ2-3; 9 bases agree with TRBD2. The CDR3 extends over 17 amino acids. Germline V lookup: CDR1 SGHAT, CDR2 FQNNGV. With 3 bases clipped from V and 3 bases from J, the junction kept 10 bases outside the gene matches. CDR3 DNA: TGTGCCAGCAGCTTGTGGAGGGCGGGGGGGAGGACAGATACGCAGTATTTT. Translating it yields CASSLWRAGGRTDTQYF.

This clonotype has just a few counts. V gene TRBV27 combines with J gene TRBJ1-6; D ambiguous. V was shortened by 5 bases and J by 8 bases, with 16 bases between the two germline ends. The CDR3 has 15 residues. The germline V gene encodes CDR1 MNHEY and CDR2 SMNVEV (reference sequence). CDR3 DNA: TGTGCCAGCAGTCCAACCACGACCTTGGATTCACCCCTCCACTTT. It encodes CASSPTTTLDSPLHF.

CDR3 DNA: TGTGCCAGCAGTCGGGGGGAATCCGCCAAAAACATTCAGTACTTC. Encoded protein: CASSRGESAKNIQYF. V is TRBV6-5 and J is TRBJ2-4; TRBD2 aligns across 7 bases. The CDR3 is 15 amino acids. The junction had 5 bases not matched to a gene; V was cut back by 5 bases and J by 1 base. Germline lookup yields CDR1 MNHEY and CDR2 SVGAGI.